The rows below give T cell receptor beta chains drawn from one sample of a study of human T cells and chemical hapten exposure. TCRdb processed the RACE reads anew with MiXCR; each CDR3 protein has one entry. The sample gives tens of thousands of distinct CDR3 sequences, approximately 10% of which show up once; around 15% is in the top ten. This sample comprised whole blood, obtained in connection with sensitization to the hapten diphenylcyclopropenone (DPC). All receptors come from a woman between 25 and 40 years old with alopecia areata. Some clones in this sample may be carry-over from other donors' samples. Both conserved end residues are part of each CDR3. Fields, in order: J gene, V gene, clone size, D gene, CDR3 DNA, CDR3 protein. D genes are given only for firm matches. Clone size is stated in some rows and not others, as once, few, many or a class when expanded.

>TRBJ1-5|TRBV6-5|NA|TRBD1
TGTGCCAGCAGTTTAACCCAGGGGGATAGCAATCAGCCCCAGCATTTT
CASSLTQGDSNQPQHF
>TRBJ2-2|TRBV27|many|NA
TGTGCCAGCAGCCCCGGCTCCGGGGAGCTGTTTTTT
CASSPGSGELFF
>TRBJ2-3|TRBV3-1|NA|TRBD2
TGTGCCAGCAGCCTCTTCCCGCGGGGGGCCCTAGACACGCAGTATTTT
CASSLFPRGALDTQYF
>TRBJ2-5|TRBV11-1|few|NA
TGTGCCAGCAGCTTCGGGGGTCAACGGGAGACCCAGTACTTC
CASSFGGQRETQYF
>TRBJ2-3|TRBV29-1|NA|NA
TGCAGCGGAGGGGTAGGAGATACGCAGTATTTT
CSGGVGDTQYF
>TRBJ2-7|TRBV20-1|many|TRBD2
TGCAGTGCTGATGGGACTAGCGGGGAGTACGAGCAGTACTTC
CSADGTSGEYEQYF
>TRBJ2-7|TRBV6-2/TRBV6-3|many|NA
TGTGCCAGCAGTTACTCGGGTGCTAGGTACGAGCAGTACTTC
CASSYSGARYEQYF
>TRBJ1-6|TRBV20-1|NA|TRBD1
TGCAGTGCGGGGGACAGCCATAATTCACCCCTCCACTTT
CSAGDSHNSPLHF
>TRBJ2-3|TRBV7-8|many|NA
TGTGCCAGCAGCTTAGCCGGGTTAGGACTCACAGATACGCAGTATTTT
CASSLAGLGLTDTQYF
>TRBJ2-7|TRBV30|NA|NA
TGTGCCTGGAGAGGTCCAGCCTACGAGCAGTACTTC
CAWRGPAYEQYF
>TRBJ2-4|TRBV9|few|TRBD1
TGTGCCAGCAGCCTTACAGAAGACAGGGGGGACATTCAGTACTTC
CASSLTEDRGDIQYF
>TRBJ1-2|TRBV7-9|few|NA
TGTGCCAGCAGCCCTACGGGGACCTGGAACTATGGCTACACCTTC
CASSPTGTWNYGYTF
>TRBJ1-5|TRBV4-3|NA|NA
TGCGCCAGCAGCCATGCCACGTACGGGGAGTATAGCAATCAGCCCCAGCATTTT
CASSHATYGEYSNQPQHF
>TRBJ2-1|TRBV2|few|NA
TGTGCCAGCAGTGAAAAACGGGAGTACAATGAGCAGTTCTTC
CASSEKREYNEQFF
>TRBJ2-7|TRBV7-9|NA|NA
TGTGCCAGCAGCCCCCGAGACAGTCCCGAAAAGCAGTACTTC
CASSPRDSPEKQYF
>TRBJ1-3|TRBV9|NA|NA
TGTGCCAGCAGCGTACCGGTGCAAGGGGACACCATATATTTT
CASSVPVQGDTIYF
>TRBJ2-5|TRBV7-2|few|NA
TGTGCCAGCAGCGACTCAGAGACCCAGTACTTC
CASSDSETQYF
>TRBJ2-3|TRBV7-3|many|NA
TGTGCCAGCAGCTTAGGGGGCTTTAGCACAGATACGCAGTATTTT
CASSLGGFSTDTQYF
>TRBJ2-4|TRBV6-2/TRBV6-3|many|TRBD2
TGTGCCAGCAGTTACTCTCAAACTAGCGGCAAAAACATTCAGTACTTC
CASSYSQTSGKNIQYF
>TRBJ1-5|TRBV5-1|many|NA
TGCGCCAGCAGCTTGGGGGGGGCCGATCAGCCCCAGCATTTT
CASSLGGADQPQHF
>TRBJ1-1|TRBV6-4|NA|NA
TGTGCCAGCAGTGACTTCGAGAGCCGGGGGATCAGTGAAGCTTTCTTT
CASSDFESRGISEAFF
>TRBJ2-7|TRBV6-5|NA|NA
TGTGCCAGCAGTTACCCGTCAGTTGATAGCGGAACCTACGAGCAGTACTTC
CASSYPSVDSGTYEQYF
>TRBJ1-3|TRBV18|NA|TRBD1
TGTGCCAGCTCAGCCAGGGGGTCTGGAAACACCATATATTTT
CASSARGSGNTIYF
>TRBJ2-6|TRBV3-1|many|NA
TGTGCCAGCAGCCAGGGATTCTCTGGGGCCAACGTCCTGACTTTC
CASSQGFSGANVLTF
>TRBJ1-3|TRBV11-2|few|TRBD1
TGTGCCAGCAGCTCCCACAGGGGGCCTGGAAACACCATATATTTT
CASSSHRGPGNTIYF
>TRBJ2-1|TRBV5-4|many|NA
TGTGCCAGCAGCTTGGCCGGGTCAGGATACTACAATGAGCAGTTCTTC
CASSLAGSGYYNEQFF
>TRBJ1-4|TRBV27|few|NA
TGTGCCAGCAGTCCCTCCAGTACTACTAATGAAAAACTGTTTTTT
CASSPSSTTNEKLFF
>TRBJ1-3|TRBV20-1|many|NA
TGCAGTGCCTCTGGACCGAACTCTGGAAACACCATATATTTT
CSASGPNSGNTIYF
>TRBJ2-7|TRBV20-1|few|TRBD1
TGCAGTGCTGCCCTCCGGGACAGGTTCTACGAGCAGTACTTC
CSAALRDRFYEQYF
>TRBJ2-5|TRBV9|many|NA
TGTGCCAGCAGCGTCGGCAGGGCTGGGGAAGAGACCCAGTACTTC
CASSVGRAGEETQYF
>TRBJ1-4|TRBV6-2/TRBV6-3|many|NA
TGTGCCAGCAGTTACGTTGGAGCAACTAATGAAAAACTGTTTTTT
CASSYVGATNEKLFF
>TRBJ1-2|TRBV28|few|TRBD1
TGTGCCAGCTCGGGGACAGGGGGCGACGATGGCTACACCTTC
CASSGTGGDDGYTF
>TRBJ1-2|TRBV20-1|few|TRBD1
TGCAGTGCTAGTCCCACAGGGGGTAATCATGGCTACACCTTC
CSASPTGGNHGYTF
>TRBJ2-7|TRBV6-5|few|NA
TGTGCCAGCAGTTACCCCGGGACCTTCCCCTACGAGCAGTACTTC
CASSYPGTFPYEQYF
>TRBJ2-5|TRBV11-1|many|TRBD1
TGTGCCAGCAGCCCGACAGGGTATGGGGAGACCCAGTACTTC
CASSPTGYGETQYF
>TRBJ1-5|TRBV6-2/TRBV6-3|many|TRBD1
TGTGCCAGCAGTCAACTATCCAGGACAGGGGGCAATCAGCCCCAGCATTTT
CASSQLSRTGGNQPQHF
>TRBJ2-5|TRBV9|few|NA
TGTGCCAGCAGCGGGAATCAAGAGACCCAGTACTTC
CASSGNQETQYF
>TRBJ2-1|TRBV27|NA|TRBD2
TGTGCCAGCGTGGAACTGGCGGGGGGGGCGTTTAATGAGCAGTTCTTC
CASVELAGGAFNEQFF
>TRBJ2-2|TRBV20-1|few|NA
TGCAGTGCTAGAGAAAGCAGGGCCTCCGGGGAGCTGTTTTTT
CSARESRASGELFF
>TRBJ2-3|TRBV10-3|NA|NA
TGTGCCATCAGTCTCCTTCTTTCAGATACGCAGTATTTT
CAISLLLSDTQYF
>TRBJ2-1|TRBV6-1|NA|NA
TGTGCCAGCAGTGAATGGGGGGACGGTGAGCAGTTCTTC
CASSEWGDGEQFF
>TRBJ2-1|TRBV6-2/TRBV6-3|few|TRBD1
TGTGCCAGCAGCTCGGGACAGAATGAGCAGTTCTTC
CASSSGQNEQFF
>TRBJ2-1|TRBV27|few|NA
TGTGCCAGCAGTTGGATAGCGGAAAACAATGAGCAGTTCTTC
CASSWIAENNEQFF
>TRBJ2-1|TRBV10-3|many|TRBD2
TGTGCCATCAGTGGTTCCGGACTAGCGGGAATGAGCGATGAGCAGTTCTTC
CAISGSGLAGMSDEQFF
>TRBJ2-3|TRBV9|many|NA
TGTGCCAGCAGCGTATTGGCGGGCCCGGCGGATACGCAGTATTTT
CASSVLAGPADTQYF
>TRBJ1-1|TRBV12-3/TRBV12-4|many|NA
TGTGCCAGCGGAGGCGCCCGAAACACTGAAGCTTTCTTT
CASGGARNTEAFF
>TRBJ2-5|TRBV11-2|many|NA
TGTGCCAGCACAAGGGGACGGTTACAAGAGACCCAGTACTTC
CASTRGRLQETQYF
>TRBJ2-3|TRBV4-1|many|TRBD1
TGCGCCAGCAGCCAAGGACAGGGCCCTACTAGCACAGATACGCAGTATTTT
CASSQGQGPTSTDTQYF
>TRBJ1-1|TRBV7-2|few|NA
TGTGCCAGCAGCTCTTCCGGCAGCCAGACTGAAGCTTTCTTT
CASSSSGSQTEAFF
>TRBJ2-1|TRBV7-9|NA|NA
TGTGCCAGCAGCTTAGAGCTATCTGGGCAGTTCTTC
CASSLELSGQFF
>TRBJ2-7|TRBV19|many|NA
TGTGCCAGTAGTACGGGGCAGGGCCTCAGCGACGAGCAGTACTTC
CASSTGQGLSDEQYF
>TRBJ2-1|TRBV7-9|many|TRBD2
TGTGCCAGCAGCCGGGGACTAGCGGGCAGGAATGAGCAGTTCTTC
CASSRGLAGRNEQFF
>TRBJ1-1|TRBV18|few|NA
TGTGCCAGCTCACCTGAGGGAACTGAAGCTTTCTTT
CASSPEGTEAFF
>TRBJ2-5|TRBV11-2|NA|NA
TGTGCCAGCAGCCTGATGGACAGCCAAGAGACCCAGTACTTC
CASSLMDSQETQYF
>TRBJ2-1|TRBV11-3|many|NA
TGTGCCAGCAGCATTGGGGACCATGAGCAGTTCTTC
CASSIGDHEQFF
>TRBJ2-2|TRBV29-1|few|TRBD1
TGCAGCGTTGAATCCGGGACAGGGAACACCGGGGAGCTGTTTTTT
CSVESGTGNTGELFF
>TRBJ2-5|TRBV7-6|few|NA
TGTGCCAGCAGCGGCGGGACCCCGCGAGAGACCCAGTACTTC
CASSGGTPRETQYF
>TRBJ2-3|TRBV12-3/TRBV12-4|NA|TRBD2
TGTGCCAGCAGTTTACTTAGGCTAGCGGAGATAACAGATACGCAGTATTTT
CASSLLRLAEITDTQYF
>TRBJ2-7|TRBV4-3|NA|NA
TGCGCCAGCAGCCAATCTTGGGGGGCTGTCTACGAGCAGTACTTC
CASSQSWGAVYEQYF